The clone carrying this TCR beta chain was detected many times. Its antigen remains unidentified. Study outcomes and limitations: Tumor memory CD4+ T cell TCR gene usage clustered with blood and lymph node memory CD4+ cells and lymph node naive CD4+ cells. Larger-cohort validation covered only one TCR beta V-J rearrangement. Greatest tumor Treg TCR overlap was with tumor naive CD4+ cells.

Full-length variable regions came from constant-region reverse primers plus semi-nested Nested Universal Primer A PCR. TCRdb itself ran the 5' RACE reads through MiXCR, one entry per CDR3 protein. Of tens of thousands of distinct CDR3 sequences in the sample, roughly 28% were seen once. This CDR3 region has 13 residues. V was clipped by 3 bases and J by 6 bases; unmatched bases: 3. Cells sorted as Tregs were CD4+, CD25+ and CD127-/low. Sequences were obtained from tumor-infiltrating Tregs sorted from the breast tumor. The genes are TRBV12-3 or TRBV12-4 and TRBJ1-2; 8 bases fit TRBD1. This TCR derives from a female donor with breast cancer. CDR3 DNA: TGTGCCAGCAGTTTGGCAGGGGGCAATGGCTACACCTTC. This sequence encodes CASSLAGGNGYTF.